The TCR beta chain described here comes from a study of cytomegalovirus exposure and HLA in healthy donors. Concerning this clone itself: Its antigen is unknown.

The table came from immunoSEQ multiplex PCR; TCRdb's copy has only in-frame clones and leaves some out. The sample consists of roughly 56,000 clones, about 91% of them appearing once. General study results and limits: Subsequent analysis showed first-cohort TCR clusters tending to co-occur in more than 95 validation repertoires. Investigators reported more than 150 TCR beta chains as tied to cytomegalovirus. Most TCR sequences were seen very rarely across donors, but some public TCRs occurred in many. In vitro checks showed that three CMV-associated chains really do target CMV antigens.

This CDR3 has 12 residues. V lost 6 bases to trimming and J lost 7 bases; unmatched junction nucleotides: 4. Germline loops: CDR1 SNHLY, CDR2 FYNNEI. This rearrangement joins TRBV2 to TRBJ1-1, with TRBD1 identical over 8 bases. This TCR derives from a woman between 18 and 30 years old in good health and CMV-seronegative. Specimen: PBMCs. The CDR3 is CASSADRGEAFF. In DNA, the CDR3 is TGTGCCAGCAGCGCCGACAGGGGTGAAGCTTTCTTT.